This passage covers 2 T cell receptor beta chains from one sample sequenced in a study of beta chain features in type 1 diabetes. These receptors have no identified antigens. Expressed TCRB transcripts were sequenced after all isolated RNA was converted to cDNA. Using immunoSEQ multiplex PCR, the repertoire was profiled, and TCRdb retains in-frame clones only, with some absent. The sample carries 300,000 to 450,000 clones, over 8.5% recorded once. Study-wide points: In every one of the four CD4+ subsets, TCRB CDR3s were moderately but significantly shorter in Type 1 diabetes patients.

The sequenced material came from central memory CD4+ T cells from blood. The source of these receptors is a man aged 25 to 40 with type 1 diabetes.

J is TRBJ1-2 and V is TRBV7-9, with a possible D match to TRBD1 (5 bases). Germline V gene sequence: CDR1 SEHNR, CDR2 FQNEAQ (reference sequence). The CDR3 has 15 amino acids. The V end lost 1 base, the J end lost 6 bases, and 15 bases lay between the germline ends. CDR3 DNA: TGTGCCAGCAGCTTAGTCGGAGGACTAGGGGATGGCTACACCTTC. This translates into CASSLVGGLGDGYTF.

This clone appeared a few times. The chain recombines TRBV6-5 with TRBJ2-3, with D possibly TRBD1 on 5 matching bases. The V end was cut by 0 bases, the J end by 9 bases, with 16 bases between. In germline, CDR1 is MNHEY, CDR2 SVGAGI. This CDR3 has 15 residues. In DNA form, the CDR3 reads TGTGCCAGCAGTTACTCAGGACAACACTTTGACACGCAGTATTTT. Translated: CASSYSGQHFDTQYF.